This TCR beta chain was documented in a study of blood T cell repertoires in COVID-19. This clone showed up just a few times. The method was immunoSEQ multiplex PCR; TCRdb's version includes in-frame clones alone and lacks a portion of them. The sample holds fewer than 250,000 clones, about four fifths seen once. The specimen was peripheral blood. The receptor comes from a middle-aged woman with acute or convalescent COVID-19.

For the CDR3, the DNA is TGTGCCAGCAGCACCAAGGAGCGGGGCTACTCCTACAATGAGCAGTTCTTC. Translation: CASSTKERGYSYNEQFF. The chain is built from TRBV7-2 and TRBJ2-1; 7 bases match TRBD2. This CDR3 is 17 amino acids long. CDR1 is SGHTA and CDR2 is FQGNSA in the germline V gene. With 5 bases clipped from V and 0 bases from J, the junction kept 10 bases outside the gene matches.